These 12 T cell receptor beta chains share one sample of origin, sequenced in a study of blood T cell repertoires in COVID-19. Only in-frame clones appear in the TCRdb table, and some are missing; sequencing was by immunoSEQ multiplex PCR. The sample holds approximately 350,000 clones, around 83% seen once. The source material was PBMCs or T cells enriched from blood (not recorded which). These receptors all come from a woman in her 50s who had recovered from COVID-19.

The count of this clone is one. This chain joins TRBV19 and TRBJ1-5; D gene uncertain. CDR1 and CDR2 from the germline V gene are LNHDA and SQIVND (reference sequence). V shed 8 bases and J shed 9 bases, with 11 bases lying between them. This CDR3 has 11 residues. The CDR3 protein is CASGRERPQHF. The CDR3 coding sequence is TGTGCCAGTGGGCGGGAGCGGCCCCAGCATTTT.

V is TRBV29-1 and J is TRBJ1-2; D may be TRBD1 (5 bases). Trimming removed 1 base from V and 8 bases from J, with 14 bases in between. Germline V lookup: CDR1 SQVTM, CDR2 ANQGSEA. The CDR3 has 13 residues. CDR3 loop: CSVEAPGPQGYTF. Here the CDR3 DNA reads TGCAGCGTTGAAGCGCCAGGGCCACAAGGCTACACCTTC. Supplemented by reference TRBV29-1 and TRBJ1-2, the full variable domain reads SAVISQKPSRDICQRGTSLTIQCQVDSQVTMMFWYRQQPGQSLTLIATANQGSEATYESGFVIDKFPISRPNLTFSTLTVSNMSPEDSSIYLCSVEAPGPQGYTFGSGTRLTVV.

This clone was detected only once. The CDR3 DNA is TGTGCCAGCAGCCGCGGGAGGGTGAACACCGGGGAGCTGTTTTTT. As protein: CASSRGRVNTGELFF. The chain links TRBV7-2 to TRBJ2-2; TRBD2 matches 9 bases. Unmatched junction bases numbered 2, after V lost 5 bases and J lost 1 base. Germline lookup yields CDR1 SGHTA and CDR2 FQGNSA. CDR3 size: 15 residues. Full variable domain (missing parts from reference TRBV7-2 and TRBJ2-2): GAGVSQSPSNKVTEKGKDVELRCDPISGHTALYWYRQSLGQGLEFLIYFQGNSAPDKSGLPSDRFSAERTGGSVSTLTIQRTQQEDSAVYLCASSRGRVNTGELFFGEGSRLTVL.

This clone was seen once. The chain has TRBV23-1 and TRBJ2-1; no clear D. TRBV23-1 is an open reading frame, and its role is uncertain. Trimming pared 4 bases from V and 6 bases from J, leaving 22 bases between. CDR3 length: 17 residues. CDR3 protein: CASSPQYLLRCSNEQFF. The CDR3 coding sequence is TGCGCCAGCAGTCCCCAATATCTCTTAAGATGTAGCAATGAGCAGTTCTTC.

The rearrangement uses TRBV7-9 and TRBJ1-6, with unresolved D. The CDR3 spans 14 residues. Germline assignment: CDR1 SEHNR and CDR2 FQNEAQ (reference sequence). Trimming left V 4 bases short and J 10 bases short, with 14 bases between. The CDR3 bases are TGTGCCAGCAGCTCTCTCGGGGATGGCTCACCCCTCCACTTT. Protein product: CASSSLGDGSPLHF.

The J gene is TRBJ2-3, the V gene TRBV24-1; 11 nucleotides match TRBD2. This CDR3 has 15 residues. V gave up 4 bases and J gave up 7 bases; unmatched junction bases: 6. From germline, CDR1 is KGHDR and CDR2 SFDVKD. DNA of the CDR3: TGTGCCACCAGTGAAGTAGCGGGAGGGTTTTATACGCAGTATTTT. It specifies CATSEVAGGFYTQYF.

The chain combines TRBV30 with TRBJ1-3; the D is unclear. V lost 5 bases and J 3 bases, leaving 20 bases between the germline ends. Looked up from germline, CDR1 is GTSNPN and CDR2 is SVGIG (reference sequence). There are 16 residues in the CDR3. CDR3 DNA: TGTGCCTGGGGCCCTTCCTTCAGCGGTGGTGGAAACACCATATATTTT. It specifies CAWGPSFSGGGNTIYF.

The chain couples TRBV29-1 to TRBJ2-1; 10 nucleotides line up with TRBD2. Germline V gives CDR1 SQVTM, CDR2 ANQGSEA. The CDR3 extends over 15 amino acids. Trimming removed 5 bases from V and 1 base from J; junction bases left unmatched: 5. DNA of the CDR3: TGCAGCGTTAGCGGGGGGGCCCTATCCTACAATGAGCAGTTCTTC. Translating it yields CSVSGGALSYNEQFF.

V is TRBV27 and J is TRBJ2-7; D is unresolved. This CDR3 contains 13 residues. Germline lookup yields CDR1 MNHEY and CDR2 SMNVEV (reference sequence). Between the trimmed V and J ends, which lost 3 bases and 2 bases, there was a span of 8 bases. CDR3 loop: CASSLGIAYEQYF. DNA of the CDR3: TGTGCCAGCAGTTTGGGCATAGCCTACGAGCAGTACTTC.

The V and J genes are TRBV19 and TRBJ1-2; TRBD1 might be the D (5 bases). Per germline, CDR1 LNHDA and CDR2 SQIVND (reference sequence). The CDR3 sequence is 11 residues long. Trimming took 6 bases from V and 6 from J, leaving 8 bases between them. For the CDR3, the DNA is TGTGCCAGTAGGGCGGGGGATGGCTACACCTTC. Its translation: CASRAGDGYTF.

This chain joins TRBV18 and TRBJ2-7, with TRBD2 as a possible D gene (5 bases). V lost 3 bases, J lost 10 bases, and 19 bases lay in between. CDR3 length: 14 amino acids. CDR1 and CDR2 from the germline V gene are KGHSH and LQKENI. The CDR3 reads CASSPSGRGKFQYF. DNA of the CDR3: TGTGCCAGCTCACCCTCTGGACGGGGAAAATTCCAGTACTTC.

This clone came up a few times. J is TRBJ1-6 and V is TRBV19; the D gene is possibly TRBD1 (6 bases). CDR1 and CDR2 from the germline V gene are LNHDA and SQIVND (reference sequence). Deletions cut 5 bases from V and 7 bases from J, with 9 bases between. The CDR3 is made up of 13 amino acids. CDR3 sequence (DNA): TGTGCCAGTAGTGGACAGCTGAATTCACCCCTCCACTTT. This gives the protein CASSGQLNSPLHF.